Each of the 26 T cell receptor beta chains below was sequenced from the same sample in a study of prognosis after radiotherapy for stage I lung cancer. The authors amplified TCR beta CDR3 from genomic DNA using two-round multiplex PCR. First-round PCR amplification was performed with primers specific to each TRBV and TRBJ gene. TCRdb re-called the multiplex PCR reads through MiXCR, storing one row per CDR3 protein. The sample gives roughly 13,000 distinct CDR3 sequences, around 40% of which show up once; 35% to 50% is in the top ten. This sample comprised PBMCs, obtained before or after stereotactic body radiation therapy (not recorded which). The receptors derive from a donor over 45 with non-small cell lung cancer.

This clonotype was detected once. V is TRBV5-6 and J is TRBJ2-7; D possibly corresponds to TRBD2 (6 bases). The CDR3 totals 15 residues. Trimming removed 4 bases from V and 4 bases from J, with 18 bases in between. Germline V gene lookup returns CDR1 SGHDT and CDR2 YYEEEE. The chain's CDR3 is CASSPGLGELYEQYF. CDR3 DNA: TGTGCCAGCAGCCCGGGACTTGGGGAACTGTACGAGCAGTACTTC.

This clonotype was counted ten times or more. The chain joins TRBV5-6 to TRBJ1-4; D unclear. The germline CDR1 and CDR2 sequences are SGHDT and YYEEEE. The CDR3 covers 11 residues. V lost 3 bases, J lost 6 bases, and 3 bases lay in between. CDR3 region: CASSSHEKLFF. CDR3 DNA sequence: TGTGCCAGCAGCTCGCATGAAAAACTGTTTTTT.

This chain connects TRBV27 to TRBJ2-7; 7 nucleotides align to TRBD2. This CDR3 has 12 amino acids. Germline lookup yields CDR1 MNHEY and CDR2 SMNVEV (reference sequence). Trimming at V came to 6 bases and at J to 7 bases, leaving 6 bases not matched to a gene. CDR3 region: CASRGGVPEQYF. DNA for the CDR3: TGTGCCAGCAGGGGGGGGGTGCCAGAGCAGTACTTC.

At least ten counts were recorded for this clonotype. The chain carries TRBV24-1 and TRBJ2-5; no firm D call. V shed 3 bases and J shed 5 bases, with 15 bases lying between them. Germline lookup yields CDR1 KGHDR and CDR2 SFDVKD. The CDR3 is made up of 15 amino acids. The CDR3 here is CATSDRNPGRETQYF. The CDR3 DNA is TGTGCCACCAGTGATCGCAACCCCGGCCGGGAGACCCAGTACTTC.

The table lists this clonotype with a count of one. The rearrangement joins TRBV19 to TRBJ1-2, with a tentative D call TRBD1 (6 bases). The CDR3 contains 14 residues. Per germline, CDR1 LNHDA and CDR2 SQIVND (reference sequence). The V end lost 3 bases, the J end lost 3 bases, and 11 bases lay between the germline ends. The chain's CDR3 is CASSMGGGYYGYTF. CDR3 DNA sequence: TGTGCCAGTAGTATGGGGGGCGGCTACTATGGCTACACCTTC. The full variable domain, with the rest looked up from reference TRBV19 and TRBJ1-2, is DGGITQSPKYLFRKEGQNVTLSCEQNLNHDAMYWYRQDPGQGLRLIYYSQIVNDFQKGDIAEGYSVSREKKESFPLTVTSAQKNPTAFYLCASSMGGGYYGYTFGSGTRLTVV.

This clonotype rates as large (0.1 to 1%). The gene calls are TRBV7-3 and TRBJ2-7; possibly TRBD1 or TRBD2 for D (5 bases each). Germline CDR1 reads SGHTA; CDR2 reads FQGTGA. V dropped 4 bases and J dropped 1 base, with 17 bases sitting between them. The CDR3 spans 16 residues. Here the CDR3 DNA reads TGTGCCAGCAGCTCAATGGGGGAAGACGGATCCTACGAGCAGTACTTC. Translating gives CASSSMGEDGSYEQYF. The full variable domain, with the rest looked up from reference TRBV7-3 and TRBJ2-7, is GAGVSQTPSNKVTEKGKYVELRCDPISGHTALYWYRQSLGQGPEFLIYFQGTGAADDSGLPNDRFFAVRPEGSVSTLKIQRTERGDSAVYLCASSSMGEDGSYEQYFGPGTRLTVT.

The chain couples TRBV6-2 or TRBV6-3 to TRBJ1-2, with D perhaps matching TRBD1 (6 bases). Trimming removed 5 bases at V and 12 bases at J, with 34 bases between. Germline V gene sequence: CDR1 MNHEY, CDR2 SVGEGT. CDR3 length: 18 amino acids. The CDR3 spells CASSPDQIQGRENYCHTF. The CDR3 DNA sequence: TGTGCCAGCAGTCCAGACCAGATCCAGGGGCGGGAGAACTATTGCCACACCTTC.

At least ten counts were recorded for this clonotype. In DNA, the CDR3 is TGTGCCAGCAGTTTATTGACGGGATATGGCTACACCTTC. It codes for CASSLLTGYGYTF. The V and J genes are TRBV12-3 or TRBV12-4 and TRBJ1-2; D ambiguous. V was trimmed by 2 bases and J by 5 bases, leaving 9 bases between them. The CDR3 contains 13 residues.

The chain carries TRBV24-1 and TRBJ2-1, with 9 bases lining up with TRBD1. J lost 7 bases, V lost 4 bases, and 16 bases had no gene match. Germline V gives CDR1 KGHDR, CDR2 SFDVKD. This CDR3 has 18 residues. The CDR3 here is CATSENGLQGAAINEQFF. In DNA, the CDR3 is TGTGCCACCAGTGAAAACGGACTACAGGGGGCGGCTATTAATGAGCAGTTCTTC.

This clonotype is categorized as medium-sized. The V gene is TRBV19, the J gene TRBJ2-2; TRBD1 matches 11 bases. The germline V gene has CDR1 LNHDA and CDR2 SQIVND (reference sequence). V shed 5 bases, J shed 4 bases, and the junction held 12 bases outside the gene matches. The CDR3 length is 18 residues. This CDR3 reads CASSYIRDRGSLTGELFF. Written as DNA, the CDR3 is TGTGCCAGTAGTTACATCCGGGACAGGGGGTCTCTCACCGGGGAGCTGTTTTTT. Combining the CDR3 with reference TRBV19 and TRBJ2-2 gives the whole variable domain DGGITQSPKYLFRKEGQNVTLSCEQNLNHDAMYWYRQDPGQGLRLIYYSQIVNDFQKGDIAEGYSVSREKKESFPLTVTSAQKNPTAFYLCASSYIRDRGSLTGELFFGEGSRLTVL.

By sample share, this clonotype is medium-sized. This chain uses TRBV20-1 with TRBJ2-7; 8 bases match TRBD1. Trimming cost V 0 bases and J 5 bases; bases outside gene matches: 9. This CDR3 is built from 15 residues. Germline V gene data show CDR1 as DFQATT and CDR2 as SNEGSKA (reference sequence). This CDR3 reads CSARDSGTGGDEQYF. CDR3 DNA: TGCAGTGCTAGAGACTCTGGGACAGGCGGGGACGAGCAGTACTTC.

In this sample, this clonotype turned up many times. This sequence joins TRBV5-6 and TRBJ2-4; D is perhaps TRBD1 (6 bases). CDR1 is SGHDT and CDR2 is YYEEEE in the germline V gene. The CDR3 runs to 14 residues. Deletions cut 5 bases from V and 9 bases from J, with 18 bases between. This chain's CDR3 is CASRRTRDTSIQYF. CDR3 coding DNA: TGTGCCAGCAGGCGGACCCGGGACACTAGCATTCAGTACTTC.

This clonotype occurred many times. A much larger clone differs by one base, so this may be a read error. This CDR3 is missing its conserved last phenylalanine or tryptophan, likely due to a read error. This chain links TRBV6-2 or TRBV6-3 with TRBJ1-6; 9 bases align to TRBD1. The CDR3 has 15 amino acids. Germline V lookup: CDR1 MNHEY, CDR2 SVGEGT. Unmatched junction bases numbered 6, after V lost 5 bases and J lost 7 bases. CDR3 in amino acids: CASSSRTGENSPLHL. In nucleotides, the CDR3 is TGTGCCAGCAGTAGCCGGACAGGGGAGAATTCACCCCTCCACCTT.

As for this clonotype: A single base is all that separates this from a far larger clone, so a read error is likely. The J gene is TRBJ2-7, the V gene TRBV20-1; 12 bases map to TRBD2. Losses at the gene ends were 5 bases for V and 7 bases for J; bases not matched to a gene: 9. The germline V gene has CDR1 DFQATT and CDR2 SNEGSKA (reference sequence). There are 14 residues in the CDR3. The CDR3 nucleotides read TGCAGTGCTTGGACTAGCGGGGAGTACAATGAGCAGTACTTC. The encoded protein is CSAWTSGEYNEQYF.

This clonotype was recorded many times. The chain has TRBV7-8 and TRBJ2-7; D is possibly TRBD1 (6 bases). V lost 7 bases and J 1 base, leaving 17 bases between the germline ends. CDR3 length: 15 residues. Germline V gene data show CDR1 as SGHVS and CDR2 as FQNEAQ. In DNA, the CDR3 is TGTGCCAGCATCCCGTCCACGAGGGGGTCCTACGAGCAGTACTTC. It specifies CASIPSTRGSYEQYF.

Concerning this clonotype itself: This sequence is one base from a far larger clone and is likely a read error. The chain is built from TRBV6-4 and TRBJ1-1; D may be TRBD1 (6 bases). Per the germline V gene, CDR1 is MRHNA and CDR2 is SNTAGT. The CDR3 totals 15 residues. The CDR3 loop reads CASIRTAAQNTEPFF. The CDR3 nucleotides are TGTGCCAGCATAAGGACAGCTGCCCAGAACACTGAACCTTTCTTT.

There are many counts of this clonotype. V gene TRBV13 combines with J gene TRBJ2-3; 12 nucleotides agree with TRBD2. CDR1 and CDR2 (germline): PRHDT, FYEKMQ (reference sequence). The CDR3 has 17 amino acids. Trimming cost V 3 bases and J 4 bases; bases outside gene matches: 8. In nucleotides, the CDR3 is TGTGCCAGCAGCTTCCGGACTAGCGGGACCTCCCCAGATACGCAGTATTTT. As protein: CASSFRTSGTSPDTQYF.

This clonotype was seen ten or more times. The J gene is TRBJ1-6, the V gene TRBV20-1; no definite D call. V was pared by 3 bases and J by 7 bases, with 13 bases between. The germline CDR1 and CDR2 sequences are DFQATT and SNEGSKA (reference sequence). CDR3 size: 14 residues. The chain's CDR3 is CSASIPGKNSPLHF. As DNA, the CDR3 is TGCAGTGCTAGTATTCCGGGAAAAAATTCACCCCTCCACTTT.

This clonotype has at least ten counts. DNA of the CDR3: TGTGCCAGCAGCTTAGATCGGGGACTAGCGGGCTATGAGCAGTTCTTC. This sequence encodes CASSLDRGLAGYEQFF. The V and J genes are TRBV11-2 and TRBJ2-1, with TRBD2 identical over 12 bases. The CDR3 contains 16 residues. The germline V gene encodes CDR1 SGHAT and CDR2 FQNNGV. With 0 bases clipped from V and 8 bases from J, the junction kept 5 bases outside the gene matches.

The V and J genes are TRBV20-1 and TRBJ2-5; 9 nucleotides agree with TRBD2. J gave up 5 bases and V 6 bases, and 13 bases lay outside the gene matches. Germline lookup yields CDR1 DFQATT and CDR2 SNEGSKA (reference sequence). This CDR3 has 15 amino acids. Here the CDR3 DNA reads TGCAGTGCCCCACGGCGGGGGGGGCAGGTGGAGACCCAGTACTTC. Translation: CSAPRRGGQVETQYF.

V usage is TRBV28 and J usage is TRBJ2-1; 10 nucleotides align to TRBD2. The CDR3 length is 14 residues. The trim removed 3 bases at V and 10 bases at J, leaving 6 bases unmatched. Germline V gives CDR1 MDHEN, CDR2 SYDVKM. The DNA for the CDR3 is TGTGCCAGCAGTTTCAGCGGGGGGGCCTGGGAGCAGTTCTTC. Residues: CASSFSGGAWEQFF.

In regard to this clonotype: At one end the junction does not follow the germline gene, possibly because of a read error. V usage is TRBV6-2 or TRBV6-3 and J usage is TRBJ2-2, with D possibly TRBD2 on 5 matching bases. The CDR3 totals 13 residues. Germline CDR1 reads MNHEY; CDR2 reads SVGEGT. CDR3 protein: CASSYVLPGDLFF. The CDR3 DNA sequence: TGTGCCAGCAGTTACGTCTTACCCGGGGATCTGTTTTTT.

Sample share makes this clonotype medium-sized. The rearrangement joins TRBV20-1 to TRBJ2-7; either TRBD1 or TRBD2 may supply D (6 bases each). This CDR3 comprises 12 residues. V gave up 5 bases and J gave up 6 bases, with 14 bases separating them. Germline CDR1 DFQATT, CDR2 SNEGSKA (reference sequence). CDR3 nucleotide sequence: TGCAGTGCTGCCGTGGGGGGCAGCGAGCAGTACTTC. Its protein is CSAAVGGSEQYF.

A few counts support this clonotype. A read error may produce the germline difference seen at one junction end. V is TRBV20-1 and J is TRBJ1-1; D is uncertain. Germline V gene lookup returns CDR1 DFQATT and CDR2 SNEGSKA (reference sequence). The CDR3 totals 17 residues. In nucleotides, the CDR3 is TGCAGTGCTAGAGATAAGTCCCCCAGGTCCATGAACACTGAAGATTTCTTT. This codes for CSARDKSPRSMNTEDFF.

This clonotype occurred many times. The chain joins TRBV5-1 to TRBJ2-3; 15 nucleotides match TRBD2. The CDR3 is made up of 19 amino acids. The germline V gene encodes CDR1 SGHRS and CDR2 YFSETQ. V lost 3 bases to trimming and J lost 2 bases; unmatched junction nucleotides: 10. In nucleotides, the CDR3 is TGCGCCAGCAGCTGGACCAACTGGACTAGCGGGAGGGCCACAGATACGCAGTATTTT. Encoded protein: CASSWTNWTSGRATDTQYF.

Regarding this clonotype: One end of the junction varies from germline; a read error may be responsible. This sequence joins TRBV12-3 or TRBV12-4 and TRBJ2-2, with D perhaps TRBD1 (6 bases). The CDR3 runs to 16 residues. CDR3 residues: CASSPLGSWDTGELFF. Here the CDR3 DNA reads TGTGCCAGCAGTCCCCTGGGGAGTTGGGACACAGGGGAGCTGTTTTTT.